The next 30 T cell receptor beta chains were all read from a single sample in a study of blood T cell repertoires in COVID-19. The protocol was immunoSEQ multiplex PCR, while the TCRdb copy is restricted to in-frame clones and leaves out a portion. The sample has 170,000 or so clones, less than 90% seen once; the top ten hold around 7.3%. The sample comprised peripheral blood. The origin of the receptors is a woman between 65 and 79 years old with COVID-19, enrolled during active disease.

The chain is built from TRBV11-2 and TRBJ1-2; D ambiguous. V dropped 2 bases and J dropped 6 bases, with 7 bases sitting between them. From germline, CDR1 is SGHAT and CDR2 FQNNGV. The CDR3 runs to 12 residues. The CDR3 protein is CASSLSGDGYTF. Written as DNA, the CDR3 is TGTGCCAGCAGCTTATCCGGGGATGGCTACACCTTC.

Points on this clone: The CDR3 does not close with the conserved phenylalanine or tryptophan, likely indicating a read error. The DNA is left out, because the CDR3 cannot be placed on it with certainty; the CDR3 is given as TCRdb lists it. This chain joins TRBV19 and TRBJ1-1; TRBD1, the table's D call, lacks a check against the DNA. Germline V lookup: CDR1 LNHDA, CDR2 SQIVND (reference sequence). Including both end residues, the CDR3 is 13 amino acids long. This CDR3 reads CASSIDPPGLLGA.

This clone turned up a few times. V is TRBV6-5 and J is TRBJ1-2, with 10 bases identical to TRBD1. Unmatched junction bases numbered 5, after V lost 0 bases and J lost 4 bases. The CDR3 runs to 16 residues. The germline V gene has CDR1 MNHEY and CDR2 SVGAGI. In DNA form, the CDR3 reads TGTGCCAGCAGTTACTCAAGGACAGGGGGAAGCTATGGCTACACCTTC. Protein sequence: CASSYSRTGGSYGYTF.

The CDR3 nucleotides are TGTGCCAGCAGCTTAGGGCAGGGGGGAAGATCACCCCTCCACTTT. This sequence encodes CASSLGQGGRSPLHF. The chain recombines TRBV7-2 with TRBJ1-6; TRBD1 matches at 7 bases. CDR3 size: 15 residues. The V gene's germline CDR1 is SGHTA and CDR2 FQGNSA. J gave up 10 bases and V 1 base, and 7 bases lay outside the gene matches.

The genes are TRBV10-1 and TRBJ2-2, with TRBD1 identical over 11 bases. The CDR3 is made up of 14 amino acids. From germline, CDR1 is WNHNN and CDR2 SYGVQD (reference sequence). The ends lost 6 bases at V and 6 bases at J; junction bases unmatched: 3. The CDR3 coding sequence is TGCGCCAGCAGGGAGGGACAGGGGGCCGGGGAGCTGTTTTTT. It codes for CASREGQGAGELFF.

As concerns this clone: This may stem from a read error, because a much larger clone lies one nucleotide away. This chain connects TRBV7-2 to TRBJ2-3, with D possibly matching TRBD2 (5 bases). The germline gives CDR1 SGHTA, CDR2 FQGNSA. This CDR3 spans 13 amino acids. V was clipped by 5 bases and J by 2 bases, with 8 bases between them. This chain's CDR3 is CASSVTTTDTQYF. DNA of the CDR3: TGTGCCAGCAGCGTGACTACCACAGATACGCAGTATTTT.

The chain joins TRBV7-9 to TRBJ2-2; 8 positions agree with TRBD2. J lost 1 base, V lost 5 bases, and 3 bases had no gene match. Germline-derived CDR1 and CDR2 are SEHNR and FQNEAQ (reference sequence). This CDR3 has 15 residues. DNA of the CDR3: TGTGCCAGCAGCACCGGGACTAGGAACACCGGGGAGCTGTTTTTT. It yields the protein CASSTGTRNTGELFF.

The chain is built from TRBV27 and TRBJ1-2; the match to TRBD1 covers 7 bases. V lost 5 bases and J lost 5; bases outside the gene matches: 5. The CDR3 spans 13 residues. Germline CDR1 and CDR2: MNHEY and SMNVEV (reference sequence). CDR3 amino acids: CASSPPTGYGYTF. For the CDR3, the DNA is TGTGCCAGCAGTCCCCCGACAGGGTATGGCTACACCTTC.

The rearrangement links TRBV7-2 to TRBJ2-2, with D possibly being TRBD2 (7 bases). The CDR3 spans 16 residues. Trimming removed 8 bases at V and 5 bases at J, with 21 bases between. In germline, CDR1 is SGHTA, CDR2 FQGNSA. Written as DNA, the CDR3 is TGTGCCAGCTCACGAGAGGGGGGGCCCGGGACCGGGGAGCTGTTTTTT. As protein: CASSREGGPGTGELFF.

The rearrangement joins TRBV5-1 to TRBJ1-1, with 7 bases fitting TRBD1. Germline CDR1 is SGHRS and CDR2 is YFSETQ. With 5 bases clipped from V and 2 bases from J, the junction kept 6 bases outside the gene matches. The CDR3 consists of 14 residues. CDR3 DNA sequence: TGCGCCAGCAGAATGACAGGGTTAAACACTGAAGCTTTCTTT. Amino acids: CASRMTGLNTEAFF.

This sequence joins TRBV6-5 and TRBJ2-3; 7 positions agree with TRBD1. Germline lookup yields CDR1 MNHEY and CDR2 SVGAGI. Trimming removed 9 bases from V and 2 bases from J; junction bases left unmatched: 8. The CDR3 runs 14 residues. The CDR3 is CASALGQATDTQYF. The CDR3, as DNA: TGTGCCAGTGCGCTCGGACAGGCCACAGATACGCAGTATTTT.

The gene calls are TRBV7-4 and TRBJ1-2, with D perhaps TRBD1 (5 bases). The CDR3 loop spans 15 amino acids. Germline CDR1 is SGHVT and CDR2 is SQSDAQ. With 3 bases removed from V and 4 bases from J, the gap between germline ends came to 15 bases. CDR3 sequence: CASSFFPAGVYGYTF. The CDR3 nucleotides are TGTGCCAGCAGCTTTTTCCCTGCGGGGGTCTATGGCTACACCTTC.

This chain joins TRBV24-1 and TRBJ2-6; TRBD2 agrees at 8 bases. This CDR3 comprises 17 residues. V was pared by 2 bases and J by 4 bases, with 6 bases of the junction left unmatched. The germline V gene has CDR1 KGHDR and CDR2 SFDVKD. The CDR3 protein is CATSDSRLATGANVLTF. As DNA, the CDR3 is TGTGCCACCAGTGATTCCCGACTAGCGACCGGGGCCAACGTCCTGACTTTC.

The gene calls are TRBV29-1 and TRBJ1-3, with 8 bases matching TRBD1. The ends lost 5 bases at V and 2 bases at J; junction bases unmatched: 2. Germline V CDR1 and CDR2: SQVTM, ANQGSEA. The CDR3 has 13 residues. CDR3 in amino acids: CSVQGAPGNTIYF. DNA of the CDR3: TGCAGCGTTCAGGGGGCCCCTGGAAACACCATATATTTT.

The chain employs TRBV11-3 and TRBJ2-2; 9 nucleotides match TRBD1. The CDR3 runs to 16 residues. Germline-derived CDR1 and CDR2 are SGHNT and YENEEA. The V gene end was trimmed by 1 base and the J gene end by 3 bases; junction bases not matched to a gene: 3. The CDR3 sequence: CASSLGTGAYTGELFF. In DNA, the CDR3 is TGTGCCAGCAGCTTAGGGACAGGGGCTTACACCGGGGAGCTGTTTTTT. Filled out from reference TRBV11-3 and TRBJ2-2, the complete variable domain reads EAGVVQSPRYKIIEKKQPVAFWCNPISGHNTLYWYLQNLGQGPELLIRYENEEAVDDSQLPKDRFSAERLKGVDSTLKIQPAELGDSAVYLCASSLGTGAYTGELFFGEGSRLTVL.

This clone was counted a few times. The DNA of the CDR3 is TGTGCCAGCAGCCAAGAGGGGGCCCTCGGGAACACCGGGGAGCTGTTTTTT. It yields the protein CASSQEGALGNTGELFF. The J gene is TRBJ2-2, the V gene TRBV3-1 (or the pseudogene TRBV3-2); TRBD1 might be the D (6 bases). Trimming took off 0 bases at V and 1 base at J, with 12 bases between the two ends. There are 17 residues in the CDR3. Germline V gives CDR1 LGHDT, CDR2 YNNKEL (reference sequence).

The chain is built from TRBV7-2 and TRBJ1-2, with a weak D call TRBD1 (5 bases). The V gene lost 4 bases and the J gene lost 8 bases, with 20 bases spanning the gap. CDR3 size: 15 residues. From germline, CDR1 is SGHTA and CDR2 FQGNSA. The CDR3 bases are TGTGCCAGCAGCTCATCCCCTGCCAGGGAGGGCGGCTACACCTTC. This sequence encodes CASSSSPAREGGYTF.

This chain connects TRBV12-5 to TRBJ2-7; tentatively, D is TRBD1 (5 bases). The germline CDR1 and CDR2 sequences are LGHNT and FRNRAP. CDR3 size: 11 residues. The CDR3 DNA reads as TGTGCTAGTGGTTTGGTCAGGGATCAAAGAGTC. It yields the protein CASGLVRDQRV.

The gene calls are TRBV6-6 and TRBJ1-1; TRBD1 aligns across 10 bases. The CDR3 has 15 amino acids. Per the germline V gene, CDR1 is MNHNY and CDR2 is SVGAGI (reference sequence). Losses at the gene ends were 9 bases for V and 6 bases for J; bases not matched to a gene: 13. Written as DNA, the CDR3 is TGTGCCAGTTTCGGGACAGGGGTCGAACGCGCTGAAGCTTTCTTT. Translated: CASFGTGVERAEAFF.

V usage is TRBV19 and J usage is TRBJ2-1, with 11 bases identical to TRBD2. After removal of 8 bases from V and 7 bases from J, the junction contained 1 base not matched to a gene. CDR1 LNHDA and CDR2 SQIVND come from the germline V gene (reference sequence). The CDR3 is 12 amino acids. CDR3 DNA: TGTGCCAGTGGGACTAGCGGAAATGAGCAGTTCTTC. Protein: CASGTSGNEQFF.

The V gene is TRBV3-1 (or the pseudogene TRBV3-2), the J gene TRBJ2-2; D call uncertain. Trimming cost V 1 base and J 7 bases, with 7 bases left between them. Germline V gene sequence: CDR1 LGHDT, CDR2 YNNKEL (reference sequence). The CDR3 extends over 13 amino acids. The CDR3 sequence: CASSQAKHGELFF. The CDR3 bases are TGTGCCAGCAGCCAAGCCAAGCACGGGGAGCTGTTTTTT.

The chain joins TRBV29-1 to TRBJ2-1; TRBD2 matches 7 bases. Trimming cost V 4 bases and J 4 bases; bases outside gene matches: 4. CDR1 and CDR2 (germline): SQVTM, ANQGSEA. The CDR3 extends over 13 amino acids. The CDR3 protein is CSVALAAYNEQFF. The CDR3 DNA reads TGCAGCGTTGCTCTAGCGGCGTACAATGAGCAGTTCTTC.

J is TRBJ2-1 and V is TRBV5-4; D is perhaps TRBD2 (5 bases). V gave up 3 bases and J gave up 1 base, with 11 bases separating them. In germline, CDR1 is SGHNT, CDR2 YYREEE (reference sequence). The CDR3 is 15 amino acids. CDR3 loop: CASSSFERSYNEQFF. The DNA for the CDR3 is TGTGCCAGCAGCTCGTTTGAGCGGTCCTACAATGAGCAGTTCTTC.

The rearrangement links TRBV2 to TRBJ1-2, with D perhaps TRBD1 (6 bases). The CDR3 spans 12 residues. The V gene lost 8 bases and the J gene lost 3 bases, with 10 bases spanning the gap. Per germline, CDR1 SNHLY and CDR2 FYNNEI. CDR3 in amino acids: CASARGDYGYTF. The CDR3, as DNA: TGTGCCAGCGCCAGGGGCGACTATGGCTACACCTTC.

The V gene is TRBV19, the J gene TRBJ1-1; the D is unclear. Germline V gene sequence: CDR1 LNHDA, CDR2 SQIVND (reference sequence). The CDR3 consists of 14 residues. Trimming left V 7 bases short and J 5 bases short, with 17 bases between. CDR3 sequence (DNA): TGTGCCAGTATGCCGAGGTTTGCGGTAACTGAAGCTTTCTTT. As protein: CASMPRFAVTEAFF.

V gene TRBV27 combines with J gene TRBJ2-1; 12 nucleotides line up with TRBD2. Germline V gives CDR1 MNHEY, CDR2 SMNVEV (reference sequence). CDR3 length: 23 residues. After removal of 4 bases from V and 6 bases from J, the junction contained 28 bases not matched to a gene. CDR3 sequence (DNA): TGTGCCAGCAGTTCGCTATCCCCCAGGGGGCGAGTACTAGCGGGAGGACTCGGCAATGAGCAGTTCTTC. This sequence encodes CASSSLSPRGRVLAGGLGNEQFF.

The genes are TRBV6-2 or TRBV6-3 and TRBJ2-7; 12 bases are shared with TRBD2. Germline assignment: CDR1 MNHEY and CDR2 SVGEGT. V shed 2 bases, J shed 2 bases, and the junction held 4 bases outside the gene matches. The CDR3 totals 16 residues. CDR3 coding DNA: TGTGCCAGCAGTTACAAGACTAGCGGGAGCACCTACGAGCAGTACTTC. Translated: CASSYKTSGSTYEQYF.

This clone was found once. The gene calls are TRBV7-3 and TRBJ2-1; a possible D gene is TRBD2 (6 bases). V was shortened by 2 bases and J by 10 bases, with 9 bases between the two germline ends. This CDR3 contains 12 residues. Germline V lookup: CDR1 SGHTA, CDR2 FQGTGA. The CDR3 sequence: CASSLRGGEQFF. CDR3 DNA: TGTGCCAGCAGCTTACGGGGAGGCGAGCAGTTCTTC. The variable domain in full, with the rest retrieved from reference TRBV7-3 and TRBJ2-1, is GAGVSQTPSNKVTEKGKYVELRCDPISGHTALYWYRQSLGQGPEFLIYFQGTGAADDSGLPNDRFFAVRPEGSVSTLKIQRTERGDSAVYLCASSLRGGEQFFGPGTRLTVL.

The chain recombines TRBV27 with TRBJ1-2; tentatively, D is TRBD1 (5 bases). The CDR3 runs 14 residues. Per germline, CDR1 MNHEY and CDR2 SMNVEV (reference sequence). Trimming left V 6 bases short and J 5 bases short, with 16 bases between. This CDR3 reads CASRPSVGGYGYTF. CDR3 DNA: TGTGCCAGCAGGCCATCCGTCGGGGGGTATGGCTACACCTTC.

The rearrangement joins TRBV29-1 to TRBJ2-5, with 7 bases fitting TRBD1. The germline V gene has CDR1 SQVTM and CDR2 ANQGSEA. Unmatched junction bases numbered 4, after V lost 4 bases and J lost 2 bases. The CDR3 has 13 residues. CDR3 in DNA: TGCAGCGTTGTTGGGACAGCACAAGAGACCCAGTACTTC. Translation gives CSVVGTAQETQYF.